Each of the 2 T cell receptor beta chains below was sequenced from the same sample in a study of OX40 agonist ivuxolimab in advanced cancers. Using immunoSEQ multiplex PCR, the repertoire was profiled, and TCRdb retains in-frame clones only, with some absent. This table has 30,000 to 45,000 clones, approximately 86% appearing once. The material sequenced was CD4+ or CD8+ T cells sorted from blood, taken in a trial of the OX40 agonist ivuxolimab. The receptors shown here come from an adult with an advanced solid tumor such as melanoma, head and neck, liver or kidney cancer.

The CDR3, as DNA: TGTGCCAGCAGCCTAATAGGAGGCAGGGATTCACCCCTCCACTTT. Translation: CASSLIGGRDSPLHF. The rearrangement joins TRBV7-3 to TRBJ1-6; TRBD1 might be the D (5 bases). The CDR3 covers 15 residues. From germline, CDR1 is SGHTA and CDR2 FQGTGA. V lost 5 bases and J lost 8, with 16 bases in between.

The CDR3 is CASSPQLGGIGPVGEQFF. CDR3 bases: TGTGCCAGCTCACCACAATTGGGTGGAATAGGACCGGTCGGTGAGCAGTTCTTC. The chain combines TRBV18 with TRBJ2-1; D not certain. The ends were cut back, 1 base at V and 9 bases at J, with 25 bases in the middle. Germline V gene lookup returns CDR1 KGHSH and CDR2 LQKENI. This CDR3 is built from 18 residues.